One and the same sample provided the 2 T cell receptor beta chains below, sequenced in a study of T cells after yellow fever vaccination. TCRdb ran MiXCR on the 5' RACE reads and lists one entry per CDR3 protein. The table has around 310,000 distinct CDR3 sequences, approximately 3.9% seen once. The sequences come from PBMCs, collected 5 days after the yellow fever booster vaccination. These receptors were obtained from a man between 18 and 35 years old who received the YFV17D yellow fever vaccine.

The chain couples TRBV18 to TRBJ1-5, with D perhaps TRBD1 (5 bases). The CDR3 runs 13 residues. The V end lost 8 bases, the J end lost 4 bases, and 12 bases lay between the germline ends. The germline V gene has CDR1 KGHSH and CDR2 LQKENI. The CDR3 nucleotides read TGTGCCAGCCCTGACAGCTCTAATCAGCCCCAGCATTTT. It is translated as CASPDSSNQPQHF.

The chain employs TRBV20-1 and TRBJ1-1; D ambiguous. The CDR3 totals 11 residues. V lost 2 bases to trimming and J lost 3 bases, with 4 bases between them. The V gene's germline CDR1 is DFQATT and CDR2 SNEGSKA (reference sequence). CDR3 in DNA: TGCAGTGCTAGATTGGACACTGAAGCTTTCTTT. Translating it yields CSARLDTEAFF.